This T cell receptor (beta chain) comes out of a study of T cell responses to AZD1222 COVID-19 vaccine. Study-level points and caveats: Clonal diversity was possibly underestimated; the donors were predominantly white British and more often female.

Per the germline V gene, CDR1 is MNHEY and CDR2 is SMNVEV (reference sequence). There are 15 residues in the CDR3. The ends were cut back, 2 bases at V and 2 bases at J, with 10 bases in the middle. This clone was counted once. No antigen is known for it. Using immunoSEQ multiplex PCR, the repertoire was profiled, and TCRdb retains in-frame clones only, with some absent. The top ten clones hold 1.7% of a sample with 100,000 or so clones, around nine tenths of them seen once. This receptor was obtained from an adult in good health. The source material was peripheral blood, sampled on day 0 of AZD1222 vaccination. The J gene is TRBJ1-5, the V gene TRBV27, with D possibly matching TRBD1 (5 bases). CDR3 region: CASSLRGGGNQPQHF. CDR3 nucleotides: TGTGCCAGCAGTTTAAGGGGTGGTGGCAATCAGCCCCAGCATTTT.